These 18 T cell receptor beta chains were sequenced from one sample in a study of post-analysis software for immune sequencing data. Antigens for these TCRs are unknown. The TCR beta cDNA libraries contained unique molecular identifiers. TCRdb recomputed calls from the PCR reads with MiXCR, one row per CDR3 protein. The repertoire has 600,000 to 700,000 distinct CDR3 sequences, 55% to 70% of them found once; the top ten carry 11%. General observations from the study: TRBV5-6, TRBV5-1 and TRBV20-1 belonged to a set of roughly 5 TRBV segments that were more frequent in patients than controls.

Sequencing was carried out using blood. Source of these receptors: a girl aged 2 to 9 with multiple sclerosis.

This chain connects TRBV7-9 to TRBJ2-1; D uncertain. Germline values: CDR1 SEHNR, CDR2 FQNEAQ (reference sequence). The length of the CDR3 is 14 residues. Trimming stripped 2 bases from V and 6 bases from J, with 11 bases between. The CDR3 is CASSLYDGLNEQFF. The CDR3 DNA is TGTGCCAGCAGCTTATACGACGGCCTCAATGAGCAGTTCTTC. The full variable domain, with the rest looked up from reference TRBV7-9 and TRBJ2-1, is DTGVSQNPRHKITKRGQNVTFRCDPISEHNRLYWYRQTLGQGPEFLTYFQNEAQLEKSRLLSDRFSAERPKGSFSTLEIQRTEQGDSAMYLCASSLYDGLNEQFFGPGTRLTVL.

A few counts support this clonotype. This rearrangement joins TRBV6-5 to TRBJ2-1; weak D call: TRBD2 (6 bases). V was pared by 2 bases and J by 9 bases, with 8 bases between. CDR1 is MNHEY and CDR2 is SVGAGI in the germline V gene. CDR3 length: 12 amino acids. Here the CDR3 reads CASSYAGFEQFF. CDR3 nucleotide sequence: TGTGCCAGCAGTTACGCGGGGTTTGAGCAGTTCTTC.

The chain is built from TRBV2 and TRBJ1-5, with 9 bases identical to TRBD1. Germline V gene data show CDR1 as SNHLY and CDR2 as FYNNEI. The ends lost 3 bases at V and 1 base at J; junction bases unmatched: 10. The CDR3 loop spans 18 amino acids. The CDR3 sequence is CASSETGGGGWSNQPQHF. The DNA for the CDR3 is TGTGCCAGCAGTGAGACAGGGGGAGGAGGTTGGAGCAATCAGCCCCAGCATTTT. Drawing the rest from reference TRBV2 and TRBJ1-5, the complete variable domain is EPEVTQTPSHQVTQMGQEVILRCVPISNHLYFYWYRQILGQKVEFLVSFYNNEISEKSEIFDDQFSVERPDGSNFTLKIRSTKLEDSAMYFCASSETGGGGWSNQPQHFGDGTRLSIL.

CDR3 protein: CAISESASENEQFF. CDR3 DNA: TGTGCCATCAGTGAGTCGGCTAGCGAGAATGAGCAGTTCTTC. V is TRBV10-3 and J is TRBJ2-1; D possibly corresponds to TRBD2 (6 bases). From germline, CDR1 is ENHRY and CDR2 SYGVKD. The CDR3 totals 14 residues. V lost 0 bases to trimming and J lost 7 bases, with 10 bases between them.

This chain connects TRBV7-6 to TRBJ2-3, with 12 bases identical to TRBD2. The CDR3 runs 18 residues. Trimming cost V 4 bases and J 0 bases; bases outside gene matches: 8. CDR1 SGHVS and CDR2 FNYEAQ come from the germline V gene. CDR3 bases: TGTGCCAGCAGCTGCCGGACTAGCGGGGCAGAGAGCACAGATACGCAGTATTTT. Translating gives CASSCRTSGAESTDTQYF.

Only one count was recorded for this clonotype. The chain links TRBV7-8 to TRBJ2-3, with 10 bases lining up with TRBD2. Per the germline V gene, CDR1 is SGHVS and CDR2 is FQNEAQ. V was clipped by 6 bases and J by 0 bases; unmatched bases: 3. There are 15 residues in the CDR3. The CDR3 protein is CASRSGRASTDTQYF. As DNA, the CDR3 is TGTGCCAGCAGGAGCGGGAGGGCTAGCACAGATACGCAGTATTTT.

The rearrangement joins TRBV29-1 to TRBJ2-3; maybe TRBD2 (6 bases). Germline V lookup: CDR1 SQVTM, CDR2 ANQGSEA. This CDR3 has 14 amino acids. V shed 4 bases and J shed 4 bases, with 15 bases lying between them. CDR3 sequence: CSVVRGSSADTQYF. The CDR3 nucleotides read TGCAGCGTTGTCCGGGGGAGTTCCGCAGATACGCAGTATTTT.

This chain uses TRBV7-2 with TRBJ2-5; D is uncertain. The J call may be wrong; the DNA end is better matched by TRBJ2-7. This CDR3 is 13 amino acids long. Looked up from germline, CDR1 is SGHTA and CDR2 is FQGNSA. The CDR3 sequence is CASRGRTLYEQYF. DNA for the CDR3: TGTGCCAGCAGAGGGCGGACCCTCTACGAGCAGTACTTC.

The chain recombines TRBV7-9 with TRBJ1-2; TRBD1 agrees at 10 bases. Germline V gene sequence: CDR1 SEHNR, CDR2 FQNEAQ (reference sequence). The CDR3 length is 16 residues. V shed 5 bases, J shed 1 base, and the junction held 7 bases outside the gene matches. CDR3 residues: CASSNRQGAFNYGYTF. The CDR3 DNA reads as TGTGCCAGCAGCAATCGACAGGGGGCTTTTAACTATGGCTACACCTTC.

This clonotype was detected a few times. V gene TRBV13 combines with J gene TRBJ1-2, with 7 bases aligning to TRBD1. CDR3 length: 13 amino acids. V dropped 4 bases and J dropped 8; count of bases not matched to a gene: 7. Looked up from germline, CDR1 is PRHDT and CDR2 is FYEKMQ (reference sequence). CDR3 in amino acids: CASSSGRGQGYTF. The CDR3 nucleotides are TGTGCCAGCAGCTCGGGAAGGGGGCAAGGCTACACCTTC. The full variable domain, completed using reference TRBV13 and TRBJ1-2, is AAGVIQSPRHLIKEKRETATLKCYPIPRHDTVYWYQQGPGQDPQFLISFYEKMQSDKGSIPDRFSAQQFSDYHSELNMSSLELGDSALYFCASSSGRGQGYTFGSGTRLTVV.

The J gene is TRBJ2-4, the V gene TRBV29-1, with 7 bases aligning to TRBD2. Germline trimming cut 4 bases from V and 0 bases from J; bases unmatched to any gene: 12. This CDR3 is 17 amino acids long. CDR1 and CDR2 from the germline V gene are SQVTM and ANQGSEA. This CDR3 is CSVGLAEADLAKNIQYF. CDR3 in DNA: TGCAGCGTTGGCCTAGCGGAAGCCGATCTAGCCAAAAACATTCAGTACTTC.

V usage is TRBV12-3 or TRBV12-4 and J usage is TRBJ2-7; the match to TRBD2 covers 8 bases. V shed 3 bases and J 0 bases; nucleotides not matched to a gene: 10. This CDR3 region has 17 residues. For the CDR3, the DNA is TGTGCCAGCAGTTTTTCGTTGGCGGGAGGCAGCTCCTACGAGCAGTACTTC. Protein: CASSFSLAGGSSYEQYF.

The chain has TRBV27 and TRBJ1-5, with D unresolved. Germline-derived CDR1 and CDR2 are MNHEY and SMNVEV (reference sequence). This CDR3 has 17 amino acids. The V gene lost 5 bases and the J gene lost 4 bases, with 21 bases spanning the gap. CDR3 region: CASSPRTDSLTNQPQHF. Here the CDR3 DNA reads TGTGCCAGCAGTCCCCGGACTGATTCCCTTACTAATCAGCCCCAGCATTTT.

The rearrangement joins TRBV3-1 to TRBJ1-2, with D maybe TRBD1 (5 bases). Trimming removed 7 bases from V and 2 bases from J, with 8 bases in between. From germline, CDR1 is LGHDT and CDR2 YNNKEL (reference sequence). The CDR3 consists of 12 residues. The chain's CDR3 is CASNGGNYGYTF. The CDR3 coding sequence is TGTGCCAGCAACGGGGGGAACTATGGCTACACCTTC.

The chain links TRBV7-2 to TRBJ2-5; no clear D. The CDR3 runs 13 residues. Germline CDR1 SGHTA, CDR2 FQGNSA. V was pared by 1 base and J by 5 bases, with 8 bases between. The CDR3 sequence: CASSLEILETQYF. In DNA form, the CDR3 reads TGTGCCAGCAGCTTAGAGATCCTGGAGACCCAGTACTTC.

V and J are TRBV6-2 or TRBV6-3 and TRBJ2-1, with D unclear. CDR3 length equals 17 residues. V was shortened by 0 bases and J by 4 bases, with 16 bases between the two germline ends. CDR1 is MNHEY, CDR2 SVGEGT, per germline. The CDR3 bases are TGTGCCAGCAGTTACTCTCCTTCTGGGCCCGAATACAATGAGCAGTTCTTC. This gives the protein CASSYSPSGPEYNEQFF.

The chain combines TRBV12-3 or TRBV12-4 with TRBJ1-4, with 9 bases identical to TRBD1. The CDR3 spans 15 residues. Trimming removed 5 bases from V and 3 bases from J; junction bases left unmatched: 4. Written as DNA, the CDR3 is TGTGCCAGCAGTACCGGGACAGGGCCTAATGAAAAACTGTTTTTT. This gives the protein CASSTGTGPNEKLFF.

The V gene is TRBV28, the J gene TRBJ2-1; no firm D call. V lost 10 bases to trimming and J lost 6 bases, with 22 bases between them. Looked up from germline, CDR1 is MDHEN and CDR2 is SYDVKM. The CDR3 totals 15 residues. The CDR3 sequence: CAILKRVDGSNEQFF. DNA of the CDR3: TGTGCCATCCTCAAAAGGGTGGACGGGTCCAATGAGCAGTTCTTC. The whole variable domain, filled in from reference TRBV28 and TRBJ2-1, reads DVKVTQSSRYLVKRTGEKVFLECVQDMDHENMFWYRQDPGLGLRLIYFSYDVKMKEKGDIPEGYSVSREKKERFSLILESASTNQTSMYLCAILKRVDGSNEQFFGPGTRLTVL.